These 6 T cell receptor beta chains were all obtained from the same sample, sequenced in a study of cytomegalovirus exposure and HLA in healthy donors. The primer mix had 60 Vbeta and 13 Jbeta primers. This table comes from immunoSEQ multiplex PCR, and its TCRdb copy is limited to in-frame clones, with some not included. This table holds about 190,000 clones, around three quarters found once. The material sequenced was PBMCs. Receptors originate from a woman between 18 and 29 years old in good health and CMV-seronegative.

The sample holds a few counts of this clone. This chain links TRBV19 with TRBJ1-5, with D possibly being TRBD1 (6 bases). The V and J ends lost 2 bases and 0 bases respectively, with 23 bases between them. The length of the CDR3 is 20 residues. In germline, CDR1 is LNHDA, CDR2 SQIVND (reference sequence). The CDR3 DNA is TGTGCCAGTAGTATACACTCTTATAGCGGGGGCGGGAATAGCAATCAGCCCCAGCATTTT. Translating gives CASSIHSYSGGGNSNQPQHF.

The CDR3 is CASSFGGRYNEQFF. CDR3 DNA sequence: TGTGCCAGCAGTTTCGGGGGGCGGTACAATGAGCAGTTCTTC. This chain uses TRBV27 with TRBJ2-1; tentatively, D is TRBD2 (7 bases). CDR3 size: 14 residues. In germline, CDR1 is MNHEY, CDR2 SMNVEV (reference sequence). The V end lost 3 bases, the J end lost 4 bases, and 10 bases lay between the germline ends.

The rearrangement links TRBV5-1 to TRBJ2-1, with TRBD1 identical over 7 bases. The CDR3 consists of 14 residues. CDR1 and CDR2 (germline): SGHRS, YFSETQ. The V segment lost 2 bases and the J segment 8 bases; nucleotides outside the gene matches: 7. The CDR3 region is CASSLGGPRDEQFF. CDR3 bases: TGCGCCAGCAGCTTAGGGGGCCCCCGGGATGAGCAGTTCTTC.

Only one count was recorded for this clone. V gene TRBV2 combines with J gene TRBJ2-5; TRBD1 aligns across 11 bases. V dropped 8 bases and J dropped 4; count of bases not matched to a gene: 6. Germline loops: CDR1 SNHLY, CDR2 FYNNEI. The CDR3 runs 14 residues. The CDR3 is CASEGTGGRETQYF. Here the CDR3 DNA reads TGTGCCAGCGAGGGGACAGGGGGACGAGAGACCCAGTACTTC. Complete variable domain (other parts from reference TRBV2 and TRBJ2-5): EPEVTQTPSHQVTQMGQEVILRCVPISNHLYFYWYRQILGQKVEFLVSFYNNEISEKSEIFDDQFSVERPDGSNFTLKIRSTKLEDSAMYFCASEGTGGRETQYFGPGTRLLVL.

Written as DNA, the CDR3 is TGTGCCAGCAGCCCCTCTAGCCAATCCACAGATACGCAGTATTTT. Encoded protein: CASSPSSQSTDTQYF. The chain links TRBV7-3 to TRBJ2-3; D might be TRBD2 (5 bases). The CDR3 runs 15 residues. V was pared by 5 bases and J by 2 bases, with 14 bases between. Germline CDR1 is SGHTA and CDR2 is FQGTGA.

This chain connects TRBV10-1 to TRBJ1-1, with 7 positions matching TRBD1. V dropped 0 bases and J dropped 5; count of bases not matched to a gene: 3. The CDR3 has 14 residues. Germline V lookup: CDR1 WNHNN, CDR2 SYGVQD (reference sequence). The CDR3: CASSESGGETEAFF. The CDR3 nucleotides read TGCGCCAGCAGTGAGTCAGGGGGCGAGACTGAAGCTTTCTTT.